Sequencing of this T cell receptor (beta chain) was carried out in a study of a mutant IDH1 vaccine in newly diagnosed glioma. The time point denotes: week 11, during vaccination. Each dose delivered 300 ug of mutant IDH1 20-mer peptide subcutaneously with imiquimod. Details on this clone: Its antigen is as yet unknown.

Study findings and constraints: Pseudoprogression looked unconnected to shifts in top peripheral T cell clonotypes.

The trim removed 3 bases at V and 3 bases at J, leaving 4 bases unmatched. This CDR3 is 15 amino acids long. Germline CDR1 KGHSH, CDR2 LQKENI. Using immunoSEQ multiplex PCR, the repertoire was profiled, and TCRdb retains in-frame clones only, with some absent. The profile covers 120,000 or so clones, with around three quarters appearing a single time and 5% to 7% taken by the ten largest. This sequence originates from a man between 35 and 55 years old with glioma. The sequences come from PBMCs, collected from a glioma patient whose treatment included an IDH1 peptide vaccine. V usage is TRBV18 and J usage is TRBJ2-1, with TRBD1 identical over 8 bases. The CDR3 DNA is TGTGCCAGCTCACCCCCGGGACAGGACTACAATGAGCAGTTCTTC. It codes for CASSPPGQDYNEQFF.